These 25 T cell receptor beta chains came from one sample sequenced in a study of vaccination and CD4 T cells after COVID-19. Sequencing of the DNA from cultured CD4+ T cells was carried out with the Oncomine TCR Beta short-read assay. TCRdb redid the calling of the PCR reads with MiXCR, one entry per CDR3 protein. The sample lists some 9,600 distinct CDR3 sequences, approximately 59% occurring once. These TCRs are of unknown antigen specificity. Treatment described: roughly 10-day PBMC culture with coronavirus spike peptide pools or control peptides (ViraFEST assay). Sequenced: CD4+ T cells from blood, cultured in vitro. These receptors were taken from a human donor who had recovered from COVID-19.

The V and J genes are TRBV11-3 and TRBJ2-7; 8 nucleotides align to TRBD1. The length of the CDR3 is 15 residues. CDR1 is SGHNT and CDR2 is YENEEA in the germline V gene. V dropped 0 bases and J dropped 3; count of bases not matched to a gene: 4. The CDR3 loop is CASSLEGQGLYEQYF. In DNA, the CDR3 is TGTGCCAGCAGCTTAGAAGGACAGGGCCTCTACGAGCAGTACTTC.

This clonotype was detected a few times. The chain recombines TRBV20-1 with TRBJ2-5, with a possible D match to TRBD1 (5 bases). The CDR3 consists of 12 residues. V shed 5 bases and J shed 3 bases, with 10 bases lying between them. Germline values: CDR1 DFQATT, CDR2 SNEGSKA (reference sequence). As DNA, the CDR3 is TGCAGTGCTGAAGACAGAGAAGAGACCCAGTACTTC. Its translation: CSAEDREETQYF.

The chain joins TRBV2 to TRBJ1-1; D is unclear. Deletions cut 7 bases from V and 7 bases from J, with 13 bases between. CDR1 and CDR2 (germline): SNHLY, FYNNEI. The length of the CDR3 is 12 residues. CDR3 in DNA: TGTGCCAGCAAGCTCCGGCAGCTTGAAGCTTTCTTT. Protein product: CASKLRQLEAFF.

In its sample, this clonotype was seen once. The V gene is TRBV11-2, the J gene TRBJ2-3; no clear D gene. The CDR3 has 12 amino acids. Germline CDR1 reads SGHAT; CDR2 reads FQNNGV. Trimming left V 5 bases short and J 0 bases short, with 3 bases between. The CDR3 loop is CASSRSTDTQYF. For the CDR3, the DNA is TGTGCCAGCAGCCGGAGCACAGATACGCAGTATTTT.

In its sample, this clonotype was seen a few times. The chain recombines TRBV10-3 with TRBJ1-6, with TRBD1 identical over 8 bases. This CDR3 contains 15 residues. In germline, CDR1 is ENHRY, CDR2 SYGVKD. J gave up 7 bases and V 10 bases, and 12 bases lay outside the gene matches. The CDR3 reads CATSRDRPPNSPLHF. The CDR3 nucleotides are TGTGCCACCAGCCGGGACAGGCCCCCCAATTCACCCCTCCACTTT.

V is TRBV20-1 and J is TRBJ2-7; D remains ambiguous. The CDR3 length is 15 residues. Germline V gene data show CDR1 as DFQATT and CDR2 as SNEGSKA (reference sequence). V was cut by 0 bases and J by 3 bases, with 15 bases left in between. This CDR3 is CSARDRTRSLYEQYF. The CDR3 DNA sequence: TGCAGTGCTAGAGATAGAACAAGATCACTCTACGAGCAGTACTTC.

This chain links TRBV7-2 with TRBJ1-5; unclear D gene. The length of the CDR3 is 14 residues. Germline-derived CDR1 and CDR2 are SGHTA and FQGNSA. Trimming stripped 5 bases from V and 5 bases from J, with 13 bases between. DNA for the CDR3: TGTGCCAGCAGCCTCCGACATGGCGATCAGCCCCAGCATTTT. Its protein is CASSLRHGDQPQHF.

The chain employs TRBV7-2 and TRBJ2-2; D call uncertain. CDR1 is SGHTA, CDR2 FQGNSA, per germline. The CDR3 loop spans 16 amino acids. V shed 1 base and J shed 4 bases, with 13 bases lying between them. Here the CDR3 reads CASSLGRPSSTGELFF. The CDR3 nucleotides are TGTGCCAGCAGCTTAGGGCGGCCTTCTAGCACCGGGGAGCTGTTTTTT. Looking up the rest from reference TRBV7-2 and TRBJ2-2 gives the full variable domain: GAGVSQSPSNKVTEKGKDVELRCDPISGHTALYWYRQSLGQGLEFLIYFQGNSAPDKSGLPSDRFSAERTGGSVSTLTIQRTQQEDSAVYLCASSLGRPSSTGELFFGEGSRLTVL.

The rearrangement joins TRBV28 to TRBJ1-5; a weak D match, TRBD1 (5 bases). Trimming left V 6 bases short and J 9 bases short, with 12 bases between. The CDR3 covers 12 residues. CDR1 and CDR2 from the germline V gene are MDHEN and SYDVKM. The CDR3 reads CASRDGARPQHF. The CDR3 DNA reads TGTGCCAGCAGGGACGGGGCAAGGCCCCAGCATTTT.

This clonotype was seen more than once but under ten times. In DNA form, the CDR3 reads TGCGCCAGCAGTGACCGGGTTAGCAATCAGCCCCAGCATTTT. Amino acid sequence: CASSDRVSNQPQHF. The genes are TRBV10-1 and TRBJ1-5, with D uncertain. Trimming removed 3 bases from V and 0 bases from J, with 6 bases in between. From germline, CDR1 is WNHNN and CDR2 SYGVQD (reference sequence). The CDR3 loop spans 14 amino acids.

J is TRBJ1-5 and V is TRBV19; 7 bases map to TRBD1. CDR1 is LNHDA, CDR2 SQIVND, per germline (reference sequence). CDR3 size: 14 residues. J gave up 1 base and V 8 bases, and 5 bases lay outside the gene matches. Here the CDR3 DNA reads TGTGCCAGTGGGGCAGGGGGGAGCAATCAGCCCCAGCATTTT. Residues: CASGAGGSNQPQHF.

This sequence joins TRBV21-1 and TRBJ1-2. TRBV21-1 corresponds to a pseudogene. The CDR3 loop spans 16 amino acids. Here the CDR3 DNA reads TGTGCCAGCAGCAAAGAGGGCCCCGGACTGAACAATGGCTACACCTTC. Translation: CASSKEGPGLNNGYTF.

This clonotype was seen just once. The chain couples TRBV5-8 to TRBJ1-5; 10 bases line up with TRBD1. CDR1 is SGHTS and CDR2 is YDEGEE in the germline V gene. Trimming took 5 bases from V and 6 from J; bases not matched to a gene: 8. There are 15 residues in the CDR3. DNA for the CDR3: TGTGCCAGCAGTTCCGGGACAGGGGTTGGTCAGCCCCAGCATTTT. This codes for CASSSGTGVGQPQHF.

The chain is built from TRBV6-1 and TRBJ2-4, with D tentatively TRBD1 or TRBD2 (6 bases each). The V and J ends lost 3 bases and 3 bases respectively, with 12 bases between them. Germline lookup yields CDR1 MNHNS and CDR2 SASEGT. CDR3 length equals 15 residues. CDR3 residues: CASSDPGADKNIQYF. CDR3 nucleotide sequence: TGTGCCAGCAGTGACCCGGGGGCGGACAAAAACATTCAGTACTTC.

The chain employs TRBV10-3 and TRBJ1-1, with 9 bases identical to TRBD1. Germline CDR1 ENHRY, CDR2 SYGVKD. Germline trimming cut 5 bases from V and 0 bases from J; bases unmatched to any gene: 7. The CDR3 is made up of 16 amino acids. The CDR3 DNA reads as TGTGCCATCAGTTCTACGGACAGGGGCTTGAACACTGAAGCTTTCTTT. This translates into CAISSTDRGLNTEAFF.

This clonotype has more than one count but fewer than ten. The V and J genes are TRBV7-2 and TRBJ1-1; a possible D gene is TRBD1 (5 bases). CDR3 length: 14 amino acids. CDR1 and CDR2 from the germline V gene are SGHTA and FQGNSA. Deletions cut 0 bases from V and 4 bases from J, with 9 bases between. The CDR3, as DNA: TGTGCCAGCAGCTTAGCCGGGGGTGGCACTGAAGCTTTCTTT. Translating it yields CASSLAGGGTEAFF.

CDR3 sequence (DNA): TGTGCCACCAGTCGGACGGGGGCAGGTACCGGGGAGCTGTTTTTT. Translated, it gives CATSRTGAGTGELFF. The chain recombines TRBV24-1 with TRBJ2-2, with D perhaps given as TRBD1 or TRBD2 (6 bases each). Trimming removed 6 bases at V and 5 bases at J, with 15 bases between. CDR1 and CDR2 from the germline V gene are KGHDR and SFDVKD. This CDR3 has 15 amino acids.

The rearrangement links TRBV20-1 to TRBJ1-5; weak D call: TRBD1 (6 bases). V was trimmed by 6 bases and J by 8 bases, leaving 23 bases between them. Per the germline V gene, CDR1 is DFQATT and CDR2 is SNEGSKA (reference sequence). This CDR3 spans 15 amino acids. CDR3 in amino acids: CSAPGGGTGTEPQHF. For the CDR3, the DNA is TGCAGTGCCCCTGGGGGCGGGACCGGGACCGAGCCCCAGCATTTT.

This clonotype showed up just a few times. The chain has TRBV7-9 and TRBJ1-2; TRBD1 matches 7 bases. The germline CDR1 and CDR2 sequences are SEHNR and FQNEAQ (reference sequence). Trimming cost V 5 bases and J 5 bases; bases outside gene matches: 11. The CDR3 is made up of 15 amino acids. The CDR3 bases are TGTGCCAGCAGCAGACTCGACAGGGAGGGATATGGCTACACCTTC. It codes for CASSRLDREGYGYTF.

The chain has TRBV7-8 and TRBJ2-3; a possible D gene is TRBD1 (6 bases). Germline loops: CDR1 SGHVS, CDR2 FQNEAQ. V dropped 10 bases and J dropped 5 bases, with 25 bases sitting between them. The CDR3 spans 16 residues. Here the CDR3 DNA reads TGTGCCATCCCAACCACCTCAGGGACATACGGAGATACGCAGTATTTT. Its protein is CAIPTTSGTYGDTQYF.

The chain links TRBV10-2 to TRBJ1-6, with 7 bases fitting TRBD1. The CDR3 loop spans 15 amino acids. The V segment lost 3 bases and the J segment 6 bases; nucleotides outside the gene matches: 5. Germline assignment: CDR1 WSHSY and CDR2 SAAADI. The DNA of the CDR3 is TGCGCCAGCAGTGATGGGACAGTCGGTAATTCACCCCTCCACTTT. It encodes CASSDGTVGNSPLHF.

The chain recombines TRBV7-6 with TRBJ2-1, with 8 bases fitting TRBD2. With V trimmed by 4 bases and J by 6 bases, 2 bases remained unmatched. Germline-derived CDR1 and CDR2 are SGHVS and FNYEAQ. This CDR3 has 13 residues. The CDR3 loop is CASSSGTSNEQFF. The CDR3 DNA follows: TGTGCCAGCAGCTCCGGGACTAGCAATGAGCAGTTCTTC.

This chain uses TRBV5-6 with TRBJ2-7; D perhaps matches TRBD2 (6 bases). CDR1 and CDR2 from the germline V gene are SGHDT and YYEEEE. V was trimmed by 4 bases and J by 7 bases, leaving 9 bases between them. The CDR3 runs 11 residues. The CDR3: CASSRGGEQYF. CDR3 nucleotide sequence: TGTGCCAGCAGCCGAGGAGGGGAGCAGTACTTC.

This chain's CDR3 is CASRNQGLAGDEQYF. The DNA for the CDR3 is TGTGCCAGCAGAAATCAAGGACTAGCGGGGGACGAGCAGTACTTC. The chain has TRBV6-1 and TRBJ2-7, with TRBD2 matching 13 bases. Germline loops: CDR1 MNHNS, CDR2 SASEGT. V lost 6 bases to trimming and J lost 5 bases; unmatched junction nucleotides: 7. CDR3 size: 15 residues.

This clonotype was seen a single time. V is TRBV20-1 and J is TRBJ2-7; no firm D call. Trimming took off 3 bases at V and 2 bases at J, with 17 bases between the two ends. This CDR3 spans 15 amino acids. Germline V gives CDR1 DFQATT, CDR2 SNEGSKA (reference sequence). The CDR3 region has the DNA TGCAGTGCTAGGCAAAGGGTAGGCAACCCCTACGAGCAGTACTTC. Amino acid sequence: CSARQRVGNPYEQYF.